These T cell receptor beta chains were read from a single sample in a study of T cell repertoires in ileal Crohn's disease. TCRdb's table, derived via immunoSEQ multiplex PCR, lists solely in-frame clones and lacks some. The data show some 1,500 clones, with 80% seen just once and 13% held by the top ten. The sequenced sample was ileal tissue. These receptors all stem from an adult with Crohn's disease. CDR3s include the opening cysteine and the closing phenylalanine or tryptophan. A D gene is named only where the DNA matches it firmly. Part of the rows lack a size; the others show once, few, many or a class for expanded clones.

len	v_gene	j_gene	abundance	d_gene	CDR3aa	CDR3nt
13	TRBV18	TRBJ1-3	NA	NA	CASSPTSGNTIYF	TGTGCCAGCTCACCTACTTCTGGAAACACCATATATTTT
15	TRBV4-1	TRBJ2-3	NA	NA	CASSQRATSTDTQYF	TGCGCCAGCAGCCAAAGGGCTACTAGCACAGATACGCAGTATTTT
15	TRBV6-1	TRBJ2-3	NA	TRBD2	CASRPGLAGADTKYF	TGTGCCAGCAGGCCGGGACTAGCGGGGGCAGATACGAAGTATTTT
13	TRBV7-9	TRBJ1-2	few	NA	CASSPRLRHGYTF	TGTGCCAGCAGCCCACGGCTGAGACATGGCTACACCTTC
10	TRBV6-1	TRBJ1-2	few	NA	CAADNYGYTF	TGTGCCGCCGATAACTATGGCTACACCTTC
17	TRBV6-1	TRBJ2-7	NA	NA	CASSEARSPGRSYEQYF	TGTGCCAGCAGTGAAGCGAGATCCCCGGGACGGTCCTACGAGCAGTACTTC
12	TRBV4-1	TRBJ1-1	NA	NA	CASSLGRLKAFF	TGCGCCAGCAGCTTGGGACGGTTGAAAGCTTTCTTT
14	TRBV19	TRBJ1-1	NA	NA	CASSFSRDATQAFF	TGTGCCAGTAGTTTCAGCCGGGACGCAACGCAAGCTTTCTTT
16	TRBV10-3	TRBJ2-7	few	TRBD2	CAISEKSSGGDYEQYF	TGTGCCATCAGTGAGAAGTCTAGCGGGGGGGACTACGAGCAGTACTTC
12	TRBV5-1	TRBJ2-1	NA	TRBD2	CASSSGTSMQFF	TGCGCCAGCAGCTCCGGGACTAGCATGCAGTTCTTC
15	TRBV5-1	TRBJ2-5	NA	TRBD2	CASSYSGGAGETQYF	TGCGCCAGCAGCTACAGCGGGGGGGCCGGGGAGACCCAGTACTTC
16	TRBV7-6	TRBJ1-6	NA	NA	CASSGFLAANNSPLHF	TGTGCCAGCAGCGGCTTTTTGGCGGCCAATAATTCACCCCTCCACTTT
12	TRBV13	TRBJ1-1	few	NA	CASKTANTEAFF	TGTGCCAGCAAGACGGCGAACACTGAAGCTTTCTTT
12	TRBV19	TRBJ2-7	NA	NA	CASSVGTERQYF	TGTGCCAGTAGCGTGGGCACGGAGAGGCAGTACTTC
13	TRBV5-4	TRBJ1-1	NA	NA	CASSFERDTEAFF	TGTGCCAGCAGCTTCGAAAGGGACACTGAAGCTTTCTTT
14	TRBV7-2	TRBJ2-2	NA	NA	CASSFGTFTGELFF	TGTGCCAGCAGCTTCGGGACGTTCACCGGGGAGCTGTTTTTT
15	TRBV19	TRBJ1-2	NA	TRBD1	CASTVHRDRGGGYTF	TGTGCCAGTACAGTCCATCGGGACAGGGGTGGGGGCTACACCTTC
14	TRBV19	TRBJ2-1	few	TRBD1	CASSPTGVYNEQFF	TGTGCCAGTAGTCCAACAGGGGTCTACAATGAGCAGTTCTTC
13	TRBV11-2	TRBJ1-5	NA	NA	CASSLGEHQPQHF	TGTGCCAGCAGCTTAGGGGAGCATCAGCCCCAGCATTTT
13	TRBV15	TRBJ2-5	NA	TRBD2	CATTSGGAEPQYF	TGTGCCACGACTAGCGGGGGGGCCGAACCCCAGTACTTC
18	TRBV4-2	TRBJ2-1	NA	TRBD2	CASSQQSRTSGGIDEQFF	TGTGCCAGCAGCCAACAGTCCCGGACTAGCGGGGGGATCGATGAGCAGTTCTTC
15	TRBV30	TRBJ2-2	NA	TRBD1	CAWSTGGTLAGELFF	TGTGCCTGGAGTACAGGGGGTACCCTGGCCGGGGAGCTGTTTTTT